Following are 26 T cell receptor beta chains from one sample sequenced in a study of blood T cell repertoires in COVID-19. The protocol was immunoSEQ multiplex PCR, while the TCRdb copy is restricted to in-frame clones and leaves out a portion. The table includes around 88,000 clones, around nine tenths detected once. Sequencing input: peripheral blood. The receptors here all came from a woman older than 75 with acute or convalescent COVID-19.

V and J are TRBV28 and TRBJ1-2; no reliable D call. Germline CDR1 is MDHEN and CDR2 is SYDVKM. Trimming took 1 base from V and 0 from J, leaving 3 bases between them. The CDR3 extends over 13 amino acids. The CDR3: CASSLLANYGYTF. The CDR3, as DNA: TGTGCCAGCAGTTTATTAGCTAACTATGGCTACACCTTC.

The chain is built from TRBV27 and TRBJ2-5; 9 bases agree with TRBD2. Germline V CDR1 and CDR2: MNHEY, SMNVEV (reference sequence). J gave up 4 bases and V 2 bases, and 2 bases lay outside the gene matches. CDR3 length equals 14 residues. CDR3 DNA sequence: TGTGCCAGCAGTTTACTAGCGGGAAGAGAGACCCAGTACTTC. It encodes CASSLLAGRETQYF.

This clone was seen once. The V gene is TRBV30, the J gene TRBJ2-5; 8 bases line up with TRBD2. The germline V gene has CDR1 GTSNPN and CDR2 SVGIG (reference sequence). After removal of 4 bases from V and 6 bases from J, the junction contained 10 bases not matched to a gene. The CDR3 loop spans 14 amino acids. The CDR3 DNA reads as TGTGCCTGGAATGAGGCGGGGGGTTTACAGACCCAGTACTTC. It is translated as CAWNEAGGLQTQYF.

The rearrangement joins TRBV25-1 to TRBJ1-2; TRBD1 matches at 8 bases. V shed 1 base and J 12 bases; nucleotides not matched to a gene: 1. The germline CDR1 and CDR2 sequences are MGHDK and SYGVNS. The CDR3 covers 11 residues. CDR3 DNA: TGTGCCAGCAGTGAATCAGGGGGCCACACCTTC. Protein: CASSESGGHTF.

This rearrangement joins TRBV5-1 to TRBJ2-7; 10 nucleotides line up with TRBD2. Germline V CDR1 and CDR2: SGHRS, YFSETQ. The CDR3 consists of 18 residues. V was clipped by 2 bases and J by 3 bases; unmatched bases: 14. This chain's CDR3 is CASSLGPSGTSVSYEQYF. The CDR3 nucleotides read TGCGCCAGCAGCTTAGGCCCTTCCGGGACTAGCGTAAGCTACGAGCAGTACTTC.

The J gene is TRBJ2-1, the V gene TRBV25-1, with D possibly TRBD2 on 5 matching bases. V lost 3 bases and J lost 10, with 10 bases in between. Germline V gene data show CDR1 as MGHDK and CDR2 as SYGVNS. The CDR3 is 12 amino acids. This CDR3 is CASSDPTGEQFF. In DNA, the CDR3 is TGTGCCAGCAGTGATCCAACGGGAGAGCAGTTCTTC.

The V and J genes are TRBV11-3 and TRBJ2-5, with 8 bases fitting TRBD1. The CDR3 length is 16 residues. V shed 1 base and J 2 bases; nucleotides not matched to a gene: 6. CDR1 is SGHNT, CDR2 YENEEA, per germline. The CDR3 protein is CASSLGGTGRQETQYF. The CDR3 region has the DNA TGTGCCAGCAGCTTAGGCGGGACAGGTCGGCAAGAGACCCAGTACTTC.

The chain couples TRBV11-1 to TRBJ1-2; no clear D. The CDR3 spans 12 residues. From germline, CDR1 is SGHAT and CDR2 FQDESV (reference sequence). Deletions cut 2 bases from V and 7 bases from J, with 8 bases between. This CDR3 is CASSLWAGGYTF. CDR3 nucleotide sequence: TGTGCCAGCAGCTTATGGGCTGGTGGCTACACCTTC.

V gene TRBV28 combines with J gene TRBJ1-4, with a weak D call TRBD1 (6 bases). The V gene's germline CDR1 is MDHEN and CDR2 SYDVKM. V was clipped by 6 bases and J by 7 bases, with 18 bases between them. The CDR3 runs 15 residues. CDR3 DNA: TGTGCCAGCAGCCGCATGGGGGGGGCGGGTGAAAAACTGTTTTTT. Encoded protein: CASSRMGGAGEKLFF.

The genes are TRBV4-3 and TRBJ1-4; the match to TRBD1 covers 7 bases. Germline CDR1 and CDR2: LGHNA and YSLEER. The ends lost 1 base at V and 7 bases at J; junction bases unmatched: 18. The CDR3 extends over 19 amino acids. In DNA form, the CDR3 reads TGCGCCAGCAGCCAAGCAGCGAGGGGGCGAGTGGGATCAACTGAAAAACTGTTTTTT. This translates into CASSQAARGRVGSTEKLFF.

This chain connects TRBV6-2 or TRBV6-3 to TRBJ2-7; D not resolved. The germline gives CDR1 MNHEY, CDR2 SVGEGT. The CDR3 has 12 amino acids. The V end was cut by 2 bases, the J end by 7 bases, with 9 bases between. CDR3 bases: TGTGCCAGCAGTTACCCAGGTTGGGAGCAGTACTTC. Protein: CASSYPGWEQYF.

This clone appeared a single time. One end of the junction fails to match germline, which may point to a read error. The CDR3 DNA follows: TGTGCCGGCTCACCTTGGACAGGGGGCGACGAGCAGTACTTC. Protein sequence: CAGSPWTGGDEQYF. The chain joins TRBV18 to TRBJ2-7, with 11 bases lining up with TRBD1. Germline-derived CDR1 and CDR2 are KGHSH and LQKENI. The CDR3 loop spans 14 amino acids. Based on the CDR3 plus reference TRBV18 and TRBJ2-7, the full variable domain is NAGVMQNPRHLVRRRGQEARLRCSPMKGHSHVYWYRQLPEEGLKFMVYLQKENIIDESGMPKERFSAEFPKEGPSILRIQQVVRGDSAAYFCAGSPWTGGDEQYFGPGTRLTVT.

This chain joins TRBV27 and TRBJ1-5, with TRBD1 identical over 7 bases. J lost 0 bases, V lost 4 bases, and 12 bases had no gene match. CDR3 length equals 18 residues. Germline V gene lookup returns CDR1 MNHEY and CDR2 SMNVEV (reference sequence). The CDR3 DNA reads TGTGCCAGCAGTTCACCGGGACAGACGATGGATAGCAATCAGCCCCAGCATTTT. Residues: CASSSPGQTMDSNQPQHF.

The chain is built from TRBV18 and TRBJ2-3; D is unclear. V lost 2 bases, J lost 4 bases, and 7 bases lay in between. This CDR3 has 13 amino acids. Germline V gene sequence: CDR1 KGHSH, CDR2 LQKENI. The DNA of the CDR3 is TGTGCCAGCTCACCAAATCGCGCAGATACGCAGTATTTT. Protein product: CASSPNRADTQYF.

The CDR3 sequence is CSVFTGGDQPQHF. CDR3 nucleotide sequence: TGCAGCGTTTTTACAGGGGGCGATCAGCCCCAGCATTTT. This sequence joins TRBV29-1 and TRBJ1-5; 9 nucleotides align to TRBD1. There are 13 residues in the CDR3. Germline V lookup: CDR1 SQVTM, CDR2 ANQGSEA. V lost 5 bases, J lost 5 bases, and 4 bases stayed unmatched. The whole variable domain, filled in from reference TRBV29-1 and TRBJ1-5, reads SAVISQKPSRDICQRGTSLTIQCQVDSQVTMMFWYRQQPGQSLTLIATANQGSEATYESGFVIDKFPISRPNLTFSTLTVSNMSPEDSSIYLCSVFTGGDQPQHFGDGTRLSIL.

CDR3 DNA sequence: TGTGCCAGCTCCCCCACTAGCGCCACAGATACGCAGTATTTT. Translated: CASSPTSATDTQYF. The rearrangement uses TRBV18 and TRBJ2-3, with 7 bases aligning to TRBD2. The CDR3 runs to 14 residues. CDR1 is KGHSH, CDR2 LQKENI, per germline. With V trimmed by 6 bases and J by 2 bases, 5 bases remained unmatched.

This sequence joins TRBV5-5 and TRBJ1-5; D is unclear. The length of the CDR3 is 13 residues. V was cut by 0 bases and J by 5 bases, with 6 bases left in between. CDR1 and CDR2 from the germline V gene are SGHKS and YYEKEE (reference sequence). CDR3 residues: CASSLGRDQPQHF. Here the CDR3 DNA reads TGTGCCAGCAGCTTGGGGCGGGATCAGCCCCAGCATTTT.

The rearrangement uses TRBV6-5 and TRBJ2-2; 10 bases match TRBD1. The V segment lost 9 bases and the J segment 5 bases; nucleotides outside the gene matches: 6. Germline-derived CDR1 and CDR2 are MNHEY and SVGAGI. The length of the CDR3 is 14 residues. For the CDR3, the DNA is TGTGCCAGTAGGGGGACAGGGGTTACCGGGGAGCTGTTTTTT. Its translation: CASRGTGVTGELFF.

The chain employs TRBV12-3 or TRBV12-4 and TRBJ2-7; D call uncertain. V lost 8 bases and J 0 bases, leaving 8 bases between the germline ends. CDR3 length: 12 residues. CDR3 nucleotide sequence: TGTGCCAGCTCTCATAGCTCCTACGAGCAGTACTTC. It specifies CASSHSSYEQYF.

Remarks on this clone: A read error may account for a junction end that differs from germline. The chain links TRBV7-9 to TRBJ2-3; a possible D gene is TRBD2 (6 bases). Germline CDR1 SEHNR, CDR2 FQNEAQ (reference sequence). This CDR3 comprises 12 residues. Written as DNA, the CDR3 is TGTGCCAAAGGAGCGGGCACCGATACGCAGTATTTT. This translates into CAKGAGTDTQYF.

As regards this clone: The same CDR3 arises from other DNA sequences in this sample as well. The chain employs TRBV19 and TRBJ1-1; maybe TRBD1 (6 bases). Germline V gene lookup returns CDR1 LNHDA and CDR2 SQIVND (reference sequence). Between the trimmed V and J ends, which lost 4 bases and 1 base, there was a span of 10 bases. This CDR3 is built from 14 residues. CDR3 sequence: CASSTLTGNTEAFF. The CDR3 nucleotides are TGTGCCAGTAGTACACTGACAGGGAACACTGAAGCTTTCTTT.

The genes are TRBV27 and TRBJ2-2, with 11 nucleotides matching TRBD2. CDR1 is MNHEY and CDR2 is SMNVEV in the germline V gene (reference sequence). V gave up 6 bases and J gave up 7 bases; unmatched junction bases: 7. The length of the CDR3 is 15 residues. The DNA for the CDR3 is TGTGCCAGCAGCTTGTTGGGACTAGCGGTCGGGGAGCTGTTTTTT. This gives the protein CASSLLGLAVGELFF.

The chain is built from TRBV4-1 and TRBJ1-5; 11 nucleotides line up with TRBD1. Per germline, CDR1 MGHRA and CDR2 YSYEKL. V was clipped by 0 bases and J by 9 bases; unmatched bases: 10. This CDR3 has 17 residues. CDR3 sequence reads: CASSQDPTGTGGLPQHF. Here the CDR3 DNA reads TGCGCCAGCAGCCAAGATCCGACCGGGACAGGGGGTCTGCCCCAGCATTTT.

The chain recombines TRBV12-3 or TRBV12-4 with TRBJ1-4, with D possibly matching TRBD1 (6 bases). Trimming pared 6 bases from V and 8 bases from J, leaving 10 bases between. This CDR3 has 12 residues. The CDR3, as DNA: TGTGCCAGCAGACAGGGCTGGGAAAAACTGTTTTTT. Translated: CASRQGWEKLFF.

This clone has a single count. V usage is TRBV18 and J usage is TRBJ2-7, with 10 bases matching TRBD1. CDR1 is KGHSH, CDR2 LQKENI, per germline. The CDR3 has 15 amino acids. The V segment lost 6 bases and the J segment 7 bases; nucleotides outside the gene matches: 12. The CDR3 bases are TGTGCCAGCTCGGCCGCCGGGACAGGGGATAGTGAGCAGTACTTC. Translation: CASSAAGTGDSEQYF.

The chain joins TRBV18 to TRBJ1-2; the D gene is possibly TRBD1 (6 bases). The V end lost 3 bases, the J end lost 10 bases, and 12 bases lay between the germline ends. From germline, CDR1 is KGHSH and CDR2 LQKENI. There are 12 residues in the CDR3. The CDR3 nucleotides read TGTGCCAGCTCACCGGCCGGACAGCACTACACCTTC. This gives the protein CASSPAGQHYTF.